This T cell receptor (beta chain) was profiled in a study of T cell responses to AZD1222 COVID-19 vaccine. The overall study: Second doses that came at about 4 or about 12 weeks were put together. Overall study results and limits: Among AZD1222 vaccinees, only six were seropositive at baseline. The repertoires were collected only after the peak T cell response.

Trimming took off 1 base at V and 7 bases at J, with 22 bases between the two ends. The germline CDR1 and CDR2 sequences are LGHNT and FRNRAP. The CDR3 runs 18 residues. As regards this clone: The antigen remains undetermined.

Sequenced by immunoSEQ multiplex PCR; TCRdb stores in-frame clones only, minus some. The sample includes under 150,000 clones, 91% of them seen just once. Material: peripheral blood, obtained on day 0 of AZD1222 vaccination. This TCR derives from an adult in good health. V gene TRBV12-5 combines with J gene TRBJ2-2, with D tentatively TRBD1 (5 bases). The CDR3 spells CASGLARGGSGAVGELFF. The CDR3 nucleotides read TGTGCTAGTGGTTTGGCAAGGGGTGGTTCAGGAGCCGTCGGGGAGCTGTTTTTT.